The 4 T cell receptor beta chains given below trace back to one sample, sequenced in a study of blood T cells in healthy people across ages. A second PCR of about 6 to 12 cycles used a sample-barcoded 5' primer and a J-beta primer mix. TCRdb itself ran the 5' RACE reads through MiXCR, one entry per CDR3 protein. The repertoire holds 1.5 million or so distinct CDR3 sequences, with approximately 40% as singletons. The sequencing input was blood. These receptor sequences come from a woman aged 18-29 years in good health.

The chain carries TRBV6-6 and TRBJ1-4; maybe TRBD1 (6 bases). Trimming pared 5 bases from V and 9 bases from J, leaving 19 bases between. Germline assignment: CDR1 MNHNY and CDR2 SVGAGI (reference sequence). CDR3 size: 15 residues. Here the CDR3 DNA reads TGTGCCAGCAGTCCCCGGGACATCTCGAGTAAAAAACTGTTTTTT. It specifies CASSPRDISSKKLFF.

This clonotype came up a few times. The V call is TRBV9, the J call TRBJ2-1; a possible D gene is TRBD2 (6 bases). The V gene lost 0 bases and the J gene lost 9 bases, with 13 bases spanning the gap. Germline CDR1 is SGDLS and CDR2 is YYNGEE. The CDR3 runs 14 residues. The CDR3 DNA is TGTGCCAGCAGCGTAGGAGGAGGGGATGTTGAGCAGTTCTTC. Translation: CASSVGGGDVEQFF.

The J gene is TRBJ1-1, the V gene TRBV6-6; D possibly corresponds to TRBD1 (6 bases). The germline gives CDR1 MNHNY, CDR2 SVGAGI (reference sequence). This CDR3 contains 14 residues. V lost 6 bases and J 3 bases, leaving 14 bases between the germline ends. CDR3 nucleotide sequence: TGTGCCAGCAGCCCTACAGGGATCCACACTGAAGCTTTCTTT. The encoded protein is CASSPTGIHTEAFF.

The chain employs TRBV10-3 and TRBJ2-1; 7 nucleotides line up with TRBD1. The J call is in doubt because the DNA end fits TRBJ2-7 better. This CDR3 comprises 16 residues. Germline values: CDR1 ENHRY, CDR2 SYGVKD. The CDR3 sequence is CAISEEQGRSYNEQYF. In DNA, the CDR3 is TGTGCCATCAGTGAGGAACAGGGGCGGTCCTACAATGAGCAGTACTTC.